The T cell receptor beta chain under discussion was sequenced for a study of monozygotic twins with inflammatory bowel disease. General study results and limits: Different subtypes (of T cells) could not be told apart from one another. Fewer clonotypes were shared with others by IBD patients than by healthy twins, especially with disease activity.

Total RNA input per TCR library was 3,500 to 4,500 ng. Per-sample cDNA came from eight separate reactions. With the 5' RACE reads reprocessed, TCRdb shows one record per CDR3 protein and no DNA. Its listing shows some 400,000 distinct CDR3 sequences. Of note for this clonotype: What it binds is unknown.

The TCR originated in a human donor with ulcerative colitis or Crohn's disease, or a healthy co-twin of an affected twin (not recorded which). The sequencing sample was made of blood.

The chain's CDR3 is CASSQADRGLSTEAFF. This rearrangement joins TRBV4-3 to TRBJ1-1; TCRdb indicates TRBD1, and absent DNA this call remains unverified. Germline CDR1 and CDR2: LGHNA and YSLEER. The CDR3 spans 16 residues.